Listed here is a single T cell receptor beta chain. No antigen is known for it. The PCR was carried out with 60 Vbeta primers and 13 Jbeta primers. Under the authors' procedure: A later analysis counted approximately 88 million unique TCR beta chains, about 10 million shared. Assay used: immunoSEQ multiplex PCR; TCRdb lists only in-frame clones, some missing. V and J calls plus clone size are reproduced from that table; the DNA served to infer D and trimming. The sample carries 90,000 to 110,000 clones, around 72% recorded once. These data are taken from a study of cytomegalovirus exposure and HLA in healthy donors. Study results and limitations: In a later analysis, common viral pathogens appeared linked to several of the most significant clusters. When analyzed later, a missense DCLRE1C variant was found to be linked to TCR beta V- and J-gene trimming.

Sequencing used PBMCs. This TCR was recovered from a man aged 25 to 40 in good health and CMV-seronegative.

CDR3 DNA sequence: TGTGCCAGCAGTTTACGGCTAGCTACCGCCTGGTACTTC. Its protein product is CASSLRLATAWYF. V and J are TRBV28 and TRBJ2-7; possible D gene TRBD2, 5 bases. Trimming shortened V by 2 bases and J by 12 bases, and 17 bases separated the two germline ends. From germline, CDR1 is MDHEN and CDR2 SYDVKM. This CDR3 has 13 amino acids. Looking up the rest from reference TRBV28 and TRBJ2-7 gives the full variable domain: DVKVTQSSRYLVKRTGEKVFLECVQDMDHENMFWYRQDPGLGLRLIYFSYDVKMKEKGDIPEGYSVSREKKERFSLILESASTNQTSMYLCASSLRLATAWYFGPGTRLTVT.